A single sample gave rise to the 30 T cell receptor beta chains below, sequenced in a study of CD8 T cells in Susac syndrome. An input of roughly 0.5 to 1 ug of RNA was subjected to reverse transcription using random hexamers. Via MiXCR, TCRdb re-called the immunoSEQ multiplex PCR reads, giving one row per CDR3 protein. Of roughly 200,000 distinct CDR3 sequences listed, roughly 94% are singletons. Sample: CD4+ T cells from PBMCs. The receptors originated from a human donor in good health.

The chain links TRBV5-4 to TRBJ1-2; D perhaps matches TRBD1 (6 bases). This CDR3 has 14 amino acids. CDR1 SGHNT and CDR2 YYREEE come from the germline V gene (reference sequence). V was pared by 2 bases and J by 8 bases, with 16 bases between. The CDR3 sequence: CASSFDRQALGYTF. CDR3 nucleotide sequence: TGTGCCAGCAGCTTCGACAGGCAGGCCCTCGGCTACACCTTC.

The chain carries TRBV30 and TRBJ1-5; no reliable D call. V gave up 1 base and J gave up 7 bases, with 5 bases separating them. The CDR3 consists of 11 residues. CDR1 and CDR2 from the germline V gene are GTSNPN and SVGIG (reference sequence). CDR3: CAWSDGQPQHF. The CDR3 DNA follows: TGTGCCTGGAGTGACGGCCAGCCCCAGCATTTT.

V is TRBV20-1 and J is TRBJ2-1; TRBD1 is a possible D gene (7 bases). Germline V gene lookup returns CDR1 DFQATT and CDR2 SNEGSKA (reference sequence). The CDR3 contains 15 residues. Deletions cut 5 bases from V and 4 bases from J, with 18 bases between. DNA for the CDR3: TGCAGTGCTGACGTGCAGGGGGGCTGGTACAATGAGCAGTTCTTC. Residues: CSADVQGGWYNEQFF.

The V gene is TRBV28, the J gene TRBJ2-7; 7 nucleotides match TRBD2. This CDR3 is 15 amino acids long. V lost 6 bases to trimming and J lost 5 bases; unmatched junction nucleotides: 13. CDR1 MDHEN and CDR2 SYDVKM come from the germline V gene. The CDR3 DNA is TGTGCCAGCAGCGCCCGGTGGGCGGGAGCTAACGAGCAGTACGTC. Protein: CASSARWAGANEQYV.

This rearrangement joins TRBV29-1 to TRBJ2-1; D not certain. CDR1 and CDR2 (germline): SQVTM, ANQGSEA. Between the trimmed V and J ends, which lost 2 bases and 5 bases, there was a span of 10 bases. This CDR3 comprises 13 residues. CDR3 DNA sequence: TGCAGCGTTGAATCGTGGCAGAACAATGAGCAGTTCTTC. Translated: CSVESWQNNEQFF.

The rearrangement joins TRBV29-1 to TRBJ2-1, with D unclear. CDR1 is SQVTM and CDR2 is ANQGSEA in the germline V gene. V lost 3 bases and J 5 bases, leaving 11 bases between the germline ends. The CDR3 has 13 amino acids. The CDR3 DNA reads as TGCAGCGTTGATATCGTTGGGAACAATGAGCAGTTCTTC. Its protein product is CSVDIVGNNEQFF.

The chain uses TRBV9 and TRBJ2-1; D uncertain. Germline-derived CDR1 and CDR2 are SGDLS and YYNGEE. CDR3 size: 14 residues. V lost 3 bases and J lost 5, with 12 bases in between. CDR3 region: CASSASRTDNEQFF. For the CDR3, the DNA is TGTGCCAGCAGCGCCTCCCGCACGGACAATGAGCAGTTCTTC. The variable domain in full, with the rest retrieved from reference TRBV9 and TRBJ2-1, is DSGVTQTPKHLITATGQRVTLRCSPRSGDLSVYWYQQSLDQGLQFLIQYYNGEERAKGNILERFSAQQFPDLHSELNLSSLELGDSALYFCASSASRTDNEQFFGPGTRLTVL.

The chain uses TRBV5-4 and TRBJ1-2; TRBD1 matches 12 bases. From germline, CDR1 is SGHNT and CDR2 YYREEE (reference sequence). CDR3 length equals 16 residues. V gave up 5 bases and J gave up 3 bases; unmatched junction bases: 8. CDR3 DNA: TGTGCCAGCAGGGCCGGGACAGGGGGCTTTGACTATGGCTACACCTTC. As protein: CASRAGTGGFDYGYTF.

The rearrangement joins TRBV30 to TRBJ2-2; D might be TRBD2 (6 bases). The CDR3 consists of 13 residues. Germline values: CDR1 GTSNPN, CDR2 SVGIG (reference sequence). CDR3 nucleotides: TGTGCTCACTCTAGGCGGGGTGGCGGGGAGCTGTTTTTT. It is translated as CAHSRRGGGELFF.

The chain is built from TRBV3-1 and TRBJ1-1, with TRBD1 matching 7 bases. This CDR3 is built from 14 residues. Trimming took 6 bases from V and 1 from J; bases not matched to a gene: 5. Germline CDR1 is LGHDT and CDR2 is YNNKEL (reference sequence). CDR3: CASRHRGGNTEAFF. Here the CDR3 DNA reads TGTGCCAGCAGGCACAGGGGTGGGAACACTGAAGCTTTCTTT.

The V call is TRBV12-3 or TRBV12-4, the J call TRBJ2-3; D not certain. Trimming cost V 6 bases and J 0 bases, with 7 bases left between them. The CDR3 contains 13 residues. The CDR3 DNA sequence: TGTGCCAGCAGCGACATGAGCACAGATACGCAGTATTTT. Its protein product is CASSDMSTDTQYF.

CDR3 residues: CASSLSGTVNEQFF. The CDR3 nucleotides read TGTGCCAGCAGTCTATCCGGGACAGTCAATGAGCAGTTCTTC. The J gene is TRBJ2-1, the V gene TRBV6-5, with 7 nucleotides matching TRBD1. Losses at the gene ends were 5 bases for V and 6 bases for J; bases not matched to a gene: 7. There are 14 residues in the CDR3. Germline V CDR1 and CDR2: MNHEY, SVGAGI.

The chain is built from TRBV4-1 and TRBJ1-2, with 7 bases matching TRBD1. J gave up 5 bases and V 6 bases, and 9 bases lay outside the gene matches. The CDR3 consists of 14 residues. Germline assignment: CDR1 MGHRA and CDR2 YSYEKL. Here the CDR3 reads CASRTTRDSYGYTF. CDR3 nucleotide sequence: TGCGCCAGCAGAACCACGAGGGACAGTTATGGCTACACCTTC.

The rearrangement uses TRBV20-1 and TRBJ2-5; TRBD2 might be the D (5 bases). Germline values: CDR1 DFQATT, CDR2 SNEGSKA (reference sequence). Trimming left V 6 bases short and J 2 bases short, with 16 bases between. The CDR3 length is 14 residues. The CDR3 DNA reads TGCAGTGCGATTCCAGGACGGACTCAAGAGACCCAGTACTTC. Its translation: CSAIPGRTQETQYF.

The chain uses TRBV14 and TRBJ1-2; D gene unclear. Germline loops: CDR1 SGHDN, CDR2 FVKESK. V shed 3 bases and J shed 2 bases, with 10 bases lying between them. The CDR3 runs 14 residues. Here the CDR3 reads CASSHFTVNYGYTF. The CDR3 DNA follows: TGTGCCAGCAGCCACTTTACAGTGAACTATGGCTACACCTTC.

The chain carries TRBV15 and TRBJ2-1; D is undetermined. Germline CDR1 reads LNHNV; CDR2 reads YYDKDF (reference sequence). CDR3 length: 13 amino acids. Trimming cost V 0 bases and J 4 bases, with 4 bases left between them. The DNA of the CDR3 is TGTGCCACCAGCAGAGAGATTTACAATGAGCAGTTCTTC. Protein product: CATSREIYNEQFF. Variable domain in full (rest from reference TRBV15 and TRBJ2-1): DAMVIQNPRYQVTQFGKPVTLSCSQTLNHNVMYWYQQKSSQAPKLLFHYYDKDFNNEADTPDNFQSRRPNTSFCFLDIRSPGLGDTAMYLCATSREIYNEQFFGPGTRLTVL.

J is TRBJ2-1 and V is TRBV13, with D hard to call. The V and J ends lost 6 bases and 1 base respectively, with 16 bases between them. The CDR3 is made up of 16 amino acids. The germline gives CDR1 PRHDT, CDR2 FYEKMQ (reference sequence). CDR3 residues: CASRAGRLVSYNEQFF. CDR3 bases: TGTGCCAGCAGAGCAGGACGCTTGGTGTCCTACAATGAGCAGTTCTTC.

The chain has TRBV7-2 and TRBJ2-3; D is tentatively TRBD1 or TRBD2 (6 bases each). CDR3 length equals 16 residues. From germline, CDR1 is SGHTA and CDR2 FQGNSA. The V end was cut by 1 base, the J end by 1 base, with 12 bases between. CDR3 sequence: CASSLEGRGGTDTQYF. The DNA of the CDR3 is TGTGCCAGCAGCTTAGAGGGAAGGGGGGGCACAGATACGCAGTATTTT.

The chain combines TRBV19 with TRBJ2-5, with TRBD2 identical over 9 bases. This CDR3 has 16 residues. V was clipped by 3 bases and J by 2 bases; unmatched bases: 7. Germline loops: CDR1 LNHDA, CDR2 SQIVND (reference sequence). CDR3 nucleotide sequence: TGTGCCAGTAGTATGCGGGGGGGCGCGGGGCAAGAGACCCAGTACTTC. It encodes CASSMRGGAGQETQYF.

The CDR3 bases are TGTGCCTGGAGTGTACAAAGGGAGTCGCAGTATTTT. Protein product: CAWSVQRESQYF. The chain has TRBV30 and TRBJ2-3, with D tentatively TRBD2 (5 bases). Germline-derived CDR1 and CDR2 are GTSNPN and SVGIG (reference sequence). CDR3 length: 12 amino acids. Trimming removed 0 bases at V and 10 bases at J, with 11 bases between.

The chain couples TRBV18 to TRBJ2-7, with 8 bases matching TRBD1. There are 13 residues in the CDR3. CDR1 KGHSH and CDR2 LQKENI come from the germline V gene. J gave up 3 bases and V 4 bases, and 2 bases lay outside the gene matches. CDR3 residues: CASSLTGDYEQYV. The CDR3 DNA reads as TGTGCCAGCTCACTGACAGGGGACTACGAGCAGTACGTC.

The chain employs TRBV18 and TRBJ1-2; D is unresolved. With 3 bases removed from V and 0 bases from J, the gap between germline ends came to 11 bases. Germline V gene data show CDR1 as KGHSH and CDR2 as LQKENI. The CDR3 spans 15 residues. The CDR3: CASSPSAETNYGYTF. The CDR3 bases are TGTGCCAGCTCACCGTCGGCAGAAACTAACTATGGCTACACCTTC.

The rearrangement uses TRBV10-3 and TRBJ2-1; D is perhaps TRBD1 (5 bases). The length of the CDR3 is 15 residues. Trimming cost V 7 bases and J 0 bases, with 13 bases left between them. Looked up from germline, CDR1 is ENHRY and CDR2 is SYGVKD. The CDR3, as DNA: TGTGCCATCAAAGCCGGACAAAGCTCCTACAATGAGCAGTTCTTC. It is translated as CAIKAGQSSYNEQFF.

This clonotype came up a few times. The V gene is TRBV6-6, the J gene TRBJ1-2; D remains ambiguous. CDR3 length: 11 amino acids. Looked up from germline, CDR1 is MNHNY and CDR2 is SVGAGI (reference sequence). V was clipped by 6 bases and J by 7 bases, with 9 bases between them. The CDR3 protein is CASSPVGGYTF. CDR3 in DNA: TGTGCCAGCAGCCCTGTAGGTGGCTACACCTTC.

In DNA, the CDR3 is TGCAGCATACCAGGGGAGACCACAGATACGCAGTATTTT. Translation: CSIPGETTDTQYF. The gene calls are TRBV20-1 and TRBJ2-3; D might be TRBD1 (6 bases). Germline CDR1 and CDR2: DFQATT and SNEGSKA (reference sequence). The CDR3 spans 13 residues.

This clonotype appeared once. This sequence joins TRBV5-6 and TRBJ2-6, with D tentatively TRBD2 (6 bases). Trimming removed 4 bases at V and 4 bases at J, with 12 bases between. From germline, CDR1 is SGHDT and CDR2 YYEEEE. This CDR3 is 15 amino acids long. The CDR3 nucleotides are TGTGCCAGCAGCCCGGGACTTCCCGGGGCCAACGTCCTGACTTTC. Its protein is CASSPGLPGANVLTF.

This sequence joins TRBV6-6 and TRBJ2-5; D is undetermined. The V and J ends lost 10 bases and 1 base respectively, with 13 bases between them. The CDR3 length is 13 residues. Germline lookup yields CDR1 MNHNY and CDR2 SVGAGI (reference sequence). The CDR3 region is CATSPSSQETQYF. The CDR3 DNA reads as TGTGCCACCTCTCCATCGAGCCAAGAGACCCAGTACTTC.

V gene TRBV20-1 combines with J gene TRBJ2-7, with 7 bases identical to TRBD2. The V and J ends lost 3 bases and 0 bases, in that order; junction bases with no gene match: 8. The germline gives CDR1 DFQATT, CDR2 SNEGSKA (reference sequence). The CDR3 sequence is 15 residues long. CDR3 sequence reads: CSARVPGGPSYEQYV. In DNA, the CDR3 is TGCAGTGCTAGGGTTCCGGGGGGTCCCTCCTACGAGCAGTACGTC.

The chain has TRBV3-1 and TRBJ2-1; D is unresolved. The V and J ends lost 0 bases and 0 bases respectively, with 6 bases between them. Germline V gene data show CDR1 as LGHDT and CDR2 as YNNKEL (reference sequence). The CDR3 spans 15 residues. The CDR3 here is CASSQDTGSYNEQFF. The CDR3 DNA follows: TGTGCCAGCAGCCAAGACACGGGCTCCTACAATGAGCAGTTCTTC.

The CDR3 sequence: CASSQESGASSYNEQFF. The CDR3, as DNA: TGTGCCAGCAGCCAAGAATCCGGGGCCAGCTCCTACAATGAGCAGTTCTTC. V gene TRBV3-1 combines with J gene TRBJ2-1, with D possibly being TRBD1 or TRBD2 (5 bases each). Germline-derived CDR1 and CDR2 are LGHDT and YNNKEL (reference sequence). CDR3 length: 17 amino acids. V dropped 0 bases and J dropped 0 bases, with 12 bases sitting between them.